This T cell receptor beta chain was obtained from a study of cytomegalovirus exposure and HLA in healthy donors. Study information: Researchers found that about four fifths of about 400 genotyped donors fell within the Caucasian-associated ancestry cluster. The study, taken as a whole, reports: DRB1 showed the most TCR associations and HLA-C the fewest in a later analysis, as rates varied by HLA locus. An Asian-associated ancestry cluster reportedly showed fewer N-insertions than the roughly 700-donor mean in a later analysis. Researchers reportedly found TCR beta sequences accurately predicted most subjects' HLA-A and HLA-B alleles.

This CDR3 has 13 amino acids. Trimming removed 8 bases from V and 4 bases from J; junction bases left unmatched: 4. From germline, CDR1 is LNHDA and CDR2 SQIVND (reference sequence). Turning to this clone: The target antigen is unknown.

This PCR relied on a set of 60 Vbeta primers and 13 Jbeta primers. Sequencing used immunoSEQ multiplex PCR; TCRdb keeps in-frame clones, though not all of them. The sample records 63,000 or so clones, 60% to 80% being singletons. Specimen: PBMCs. The receptor comes from a woman under 40 in good health and CMV-seropositive. V is TRBV19 and J is TRBJ1-5; 8 bases align to TRBD1. Here the CDR3 reads CASQGQGNQPQHF. The CDR3 DNA reads TGTGCCAGTCAAGGACAGGGAAATCAGCCCCAGCATTTT.